The T cell receptor beta chain described here comes from a study of early T cells in non-severe SARS-CoV-2 infection (dated by TCRdb to the early 2020s). Broadly, across the study: TCR sequencing used bulk RNA from unsorted whole blood, so alpha and beta chains could not be paired.

Findings and caveats that apply to the study as a whole: VDJdb matching was skewed toward anti-spike CD8 responses and likely underestimated virus-specific expansions, missing private and CD4 specificities.

The library was produced with 5' RACE. TCRdb lists the instrument as NextSeq 500. To correct for sequencing error and PCR bias, the TCR library protocol tagged individual cDNA molecules with unique molecular identifiers. TCR alpha and beta chains were both sequenced, and the abundances of alpha and beta sequences in each sample were closely correlated with each other. The paper's data handling went like this. Decombinator V4 was used to annotate the V gene, J gene and CDR3 of the TCR sequences. Expanded TCRs were defined as changing significantly between any two time points under a Poisson model with p below 0.0001. Abundances of TCRs were expressed as counts per million after normalisation to the total number of TCRs sequenced in each sample. TRAV1-2 paired with TRAJ12, TRAJ20 or TRAJ33 defined MAIT TCRs, while TRAV10 paired with TRAJ18 defined iNKT TCRs. A search of VDJdb, accessed on 1 November 2021, was run for TCRs annotated to CMV, EBV and SARS-CoV-2, with TCRs annotated for multiple antigens excluded. TCRdb handled the public reads itself, with Q25 trimming in fastp and clone calling in MiXCR, and kept productive beta chains. Every distinct CDR3 protein forms one entry, paired with its most common genes and DNA. In this record, the V and J calls reflect TCRdb's handling and not the investigators' own analysis. This sample lists about 25,000 distinct CDR3 sequences; roughly 5% were detected once. Clones ranked in the top ten supply about 7% of the sample.

The CDR1 and CDR2 encoded by the germline V gene are SGHTA and FQGNSA. The CDR3 starts with the cysteine, ends with the phenylalanine, and has 12 residues. Only the CDR3 DNA is retained, 36 bases long and in frame from the first base. V was cut back by 1 base and J by 5 bases, leaving a gap of 5 bases between them. This was a case-control study nested in a cohort of healthcare workers in London, UK, who had nasopharyngeal swab PCR tests and blood samples taken every week. Healthcare workers were recruited during the week of the UK lockdown, between 23 and 31 March 2020, and followed weekly for up to about 15 weeks. Many counts were recorded for this clonotype. Which antigen it targets is not known. No base-level quality is on record; no much larger clone is a single base apart.

The rearrangement joined TRBV7-2 to TRBJ1-2; a weak D assignment points to TRBD1 (5 bases agree). Input material: whole blood. This receptor was identified in an adult who was a healthcare worker with PCR-confirmed SARS-CoV-2 infection or an uninfected control (not recorded which). CDR3 reads: CASSLGQYGYTF. The nucleotide sequence reads TGTGCCAGCAGCTTAGGACAGTATGGCTACACCTTC.